These 15 T cell receptor beta chains came from one sample sequenced in a study of a mutant IDH1 vaccine in newly diagnosed glioma. The protocol was immunoSEQ multiplex PCR, while the TCRdb copy is restricted to in-frame clones and leaves out a portion. The sample carries around 100,000 clones, more than 65% recorded once. Sample time point: baseline, week 1 (first vaccination visit). Treatment meaning: pre-vaccination baseline after standard-of-care therapy. Sequences were derived from PBMCs, sampled from a glioma patient treated with radiotherapy, temozolomide or both. All receptors come from a man aged 35 to 55 with glioma. Some clones in this sample may be carry-over from other donors' samples.

The rearrangement links TRBV10-3 to TRBJ2-5; 7 bases are a match to TRBD1. The CDR3 consists of 14 residues. V shed 6 bases, J shed 5 bases, and the junction held 9 bases outside the gene matches. Germline CDR1 ENHRY, CDR2 SYGVKD. CDR3 bases: TGTGCCATCAGGGGGGACAGCGAGGTGGAGACCCAGTACTTC. It specifies CAIRGDSEVETQYF.

The rearrangement uses TRBV5-1 and TRBJ1-2, with D hard to call. This CDR3 is built from 13 residues. Germline CDR1 is SGHRS and CDR2 is YFSETQ. Trimming pared 4 bases from V and 0 bases from J, leaving 7 bases between. The CDR3 sequence is CASSPGTNYGYTF. The CDR3 DNA sequence: TGCGCCAGCAGCCCTGGGACTAACTATGGCTACACCTTC.

The V gene is TRBV14, the J gene TRBJ2-4, with D perhaps being TRBD1 or TRBD2 (7 bases each). Germline V gene sequence: CDR1 SGHDN, CDR2 FVKESK. The CDR3 runs to 13 residues. V was clipped by 4 bases and J by 7 bases, with 11 bases between them. This chain's CDR3 is CASSLQGGNIQYF. CDR3 coding DNA: TGTGCCAGCAGCCTCCAGGGGGGGAACATTCAGTACTTC.

The chain has TRBV5-1 and TRBJ2-5; D tentatively reads TRBD1 or TRBD2 (5 bases each). Trimming removed 5 bases from V and 2 bases from J, with 13 bases in between. Germline V gene lookup returns CDR1 SGHRS and CDR2 YFSETQ. The CDR3 runs 14 residues. The CDR3 protein is CASSRDGKQETQYF. DNA for the CDR3: TGCGCCAGCAGTAGGGACGGCAAACAAGAGACCCAGTACTTC. Combining the CDR3 with reference TRBV5-1 and TRBJ2-5 gives the whole variable domain KAGVTQTPRYLIKTRGQQVTLSCSPISGHRSVSWYQQTPGQGLQFLFEYFSETQRNKGNFPGRFSGRQFSNSRSEMNVSTLELGDSALYLCASSRDGKQETQYFGPGTRLLVL.

This chain links TRBV6-5 with TRBJ1-1, with D maybe TRBD1 (6 bases). V gave up 2 bases and J gave up 1 base, with 11 bases separating them. Germline lookup yields CDR1 MNHEY and CDR2 SVGAGI. There are 15 residues in the CDR3. The CDR3: CASSYRWTANTEAFF. CDR3 in DNA: TGTGCCAGCAGTTACCGCTGGACAGCGAACACTGAAGCTTTCTTT.

The rearrangement uses TRBV30 and TRBJ2-7; D gene ambiguous. The CDR3 spans 11 residues. Looked up from germline, CDR1 is GTSNPN and CDR2 is SVGIG (reference sequence). V lost 1 base to trimming and J lost 3 bases, with 4 bases between them. The CDR3 DNA reads as TGTGCCTGGAGTGGCGGCTACGAGCAGTACTTC. Its translation is CAWSGGYEQYF.

Ten or more counts support this clone. The rearrangement uses TRBV2 and TRBJ1-5; D is unresolved. The CDR3 loop spans 14 amino acids. Germline V gene sequence: CDR1 SNHLY, CDR2 FYNNEI. Trimming shortened V by 1 base and J by 9 bases, and 13 bases separated the two germline ends. CDR3 residues: CASSEEAASTPQHF. CDR3 DNA sequence: TGTGCCAGCAGTGAAGAGGCAGCGTCTACGCCCCAGCATTTT.

The chain employs TRBV6-6 and TRBJ2-3, with D tentatively TRBD1 (5 bases). V shed 2 bases and J shed 6 bases, with 9 bases lying between them. The CDR3 loop spans 13 amino acids. Germline V lookup: CDR1 MNHNY, CDR2 SVGAGI (reference sequence). The CDR3 spells CASSYMGRDTQYF. The CDR3 DNA sequence: TGTGCCAGCAGTTACATGGGGCGGGATACGCAGTATTTT.

This clone was observed a handful of times. J is TRBJ2-2 and V is TRBV30; D may match TRBD1 or TRBD2 (6 bases each). Looked up from germline, CDR1 is GTSNPN and CDR2 is SVGIG (reference sequence). V was trimmed by 0 bases and J by 0 bases, leaving 14 bases between them. This CDR3 has 17 amino acids. The CDR3 DNA sequence: TGTGCCTGGAGTGTAGGTCCGGGGGCAACGAACACCGGGGAGCTGTTTTTT. This sequence encodes CAWSVGPGATNTGELFF.

This chain uses TRBV7-2 with TRBJ2-7, with 8 nucleotides matching TRBD2. This CDR3 region has 12 residues. The J segment lost 9 bases and the V segment lost 5 bases, leaving 6 bases of the junction unmatched. Germline CDR1 is SGHTA and CDR2 is FQGNSA. For the CDR3, the DNA is TGTGCCAGCAGCCCGGGGGGGTGGATGCAGTACTTC. As protein: CASSPGGWMQYF.

V gene TRBV6-1 combines with J gene TRBJ1-2, with TRBD1 as a possible D gene (6 bases). Germline loops: CDR1 MNHNS, CDR2 SASEGT. V was shortened by 2 bases and J by 4 bases, with 11 bases between the two germline ends. This CDR3 region has 14 residues. The CDR3 spells CASSETGAIYGYTF. CDR3 sequence (DNA): TGTGCCAGCAGTGAAACGGGGGCGATCTATGGCTACACCTTC.

J is TRBJ2-2 and V is TRBV5-1; D is undetermined. Germline V gene data show CDR1 as SGHRS and CDR2 as YFSETQ. CDR3 length: 15 amino acids. The ends were cut back, 3 bases at V and 0 bases at J, with 9 bases in the middle. CDR3 in DNA: TGCGCCAGCAGCTCCGGGTCGACGAACACCGGGGAGCTGTTTTTT. Its translation is CASSSGSTNTGELFF.

This clone has only one observation. The chain links TRBV7-7 to TRBJ2-7, with D tentatively TRBD1 or TRBD2 (5 bases each). The CDR3 covers 14 residues. Germline lookup yields CDR1 SSHAT and CDR2 FNYEAQ (reference sequence). The CDR3 sequence is CASRPPGRPYEQYF. The CDR3 coding sequence is TGTGCTAGCCGACCGCCGGGACGGCCCTACGAGCAGTACTTC.

The chain joins TRBV9 to TRBJ2-7; D gene unclear. CDR1 and CDR2 (germline): SGDLS, YYNGEE. This CDR3 spans 15 amino acids. V gave up 3 bases and J gave up 0 bases, with 13 bases separating them. CDR3 in DNA: TGTGCCAGCAGCGCCGGCTGGGCGAGCTCCTACGAGCAGTACTTC. Protein product: CASSAGWASSYEQYF. Together with reference TRBV9 and TRBJ2-7, the CDR3 gives the full variable domain: DSGVTQTPKHLITATGQRVTLRCSPRSGDLSVYWYQQSLDQGLQFLIQYYNGEERAKGNILERFSAQQFPDLHSELNLSSLELGDSALYFCASSAGWASSYEQYFGPGTRLTVT.

The rearrangement uses TRBV5-6 and TRBJ2-5; D gene uncertain. V lost 4 bases, J lost 6 bases, and 13 bases lay in between. The CDR3 is 13 amino acids. Germline V CDR1 and CDR2: SGHDT, YYEEEE. The CDR3 nucleotides are TGTGCCAGCAGCCGAAACCCCGTCAAGACCCAGTACTTC. Translating gives CASSRNPVKTQYF.